These T cell receptor beta chains were read from a single sample in a study of PD-1 blockade in classical Hodgkin lymphoma. Data came from immunoSEQ multiplex PCR; TCRdb stores just in-frame clones and leaves some out. Of about 110,000 clones in the sample, about 88% were seen once. The source material was peripheral blood mononuclear cells (PBMCs), sampled before the second cycle of nivolumab. The receptors were gathered from a human donor with classical Hodgkin lymphoma. The CDR3 runs from the conserved cysteine through the conserved F or W. Fields, in order: J gene, V gene, CDR3 length, clone size, D gene, CDR3 protein, CDR3 DNA. A D gene is named only where the DNA matches it firmly. Clone size appears in some rows only: once, few, many, or a class for an expanded clone.

J gene: TRBJ2-7
V gene: TRBV10-1
CDR3 length: 14
clone size: NA
D gene: TRBD2
CDR3 protein: CASSESGRAHEQYF
CDR3 DNA: TGCGCCAGCAGTGAATCCGGGAGGGCCCACGAGCAGTACTTC

J gene: TRBJ1-4
V gene: TRBV5-1
CDR3 length: 14
clone size: NA
D gene: NA
CDR3 protein: CASRIQGGNEKLFF
CDR3 DNA: TGCGCCAGCAGAATCCAGGGTGGAAATGAAAAACTGTTTTTT

J gene: TRBJ2-2
V gene: TRBV6-4
CDR3 length: 15
clone size: NA
D gene: NA
CDR3 protein: CASSINRGGTGELFF
CDR3 DNA: TGTGCCAGCAGTATCAACAGGGGAGGCACCGGGGAGCTGTTTTTT

J gene: TRBJ1-4
V gene: TRBV18
CDR3 length: 16
clone size: NA
D gene: NA
CDR3 protein: CASSPFPRATNEKLFF
CDR3 DNA: TGTGCCAGCTCACCATTTCCCAGGGCAACTAATGAAAAACTGTTTTTT

J gene: TRBJ2-5
V gene: TRBV5-1
CDR3 length: 16
clone size: NA
D gene: NA
CDR3 protein: CASSSADQGRSETQYF
CDR3 DNA: TGCGCCAGCAGCTCCGCCGATCAAGGCCGTAGCGAGACCCAGTACTTC

J gene: TRBJ2-3
V gene: TRBV18
CDR3 length: 14
clone size: NA
D gene: NA
CDR3 protein: CASSPARSTDTQYF
CDR3 DNA: TGTGCCAGCTCACCAGCTAGGAGCACAGATACGCAGTATTTT

J gene: TRBJ2-4
V gene: TRBV19
CDR3 length: 16
clone size: NA
D gene: NA
CDR3 protein: CASKVYAGTRTDIQYF
CDR3 DNA: TGTGCCAGTAAAGTCTACGCAGGCACTAGGACGGACATTCAGTACTTC

J gene: TRBJ2-3
V gene: TRBV2
CDR3 length: 14
clone size: NA
D gene: NA
CDR3 protein: CASSAGPNTDTQYF
CDR3 DNA: TGTGCCAGCAGTGCTGGGCCCAACACAGATACGCAGTATTTT

J gene: TRBJ2-7
V gene: TRBV4-2
CDR3 length: 17
clone size: NA
D gene: NA
CDR3 protein: CASSQGESTGVSYEQYF
CDR3 DNA: TGTGCCAGCAGCCAAGGAGAATCGACAGGAGTCTCCTACGAGCAGTACTTC

J gene: TRBJ2-1
V gene: TRBV7-2
CDR3 length: 14
clone size: NA
D gene: NA
CDR3 protein: CASSPGGRHNEQFF
CDR3 DNA: TGTGCCAGCAGCCCCGGTGGTCGGCACAATGAGCAGTTCTTC

J gene: TRBJ2-3
V gene: TRBV2
CDR3 length: 14
clone size: NA
D gene: NA
CDR3 protein: CASSAQDSTDTQYF
CDR3 DNA: TGTGCCAGCTCTGCACAGGATAGCACAGATACGCAGTATTTT

J gene: TRBJ2-7
V gene: TRBV14
CDR3 length: 17
clone size: NA
D gene: TRBD2
CDR3 protein: CASSPGTSGRVEYEQYF
CDR3 DNA: TGTGCCAGCAGCCCAGGGACTAGCGGGAGAGTTGAGTACGAGCAGTACTTC

J gene: TRBJ2-1
V gene: TRBV4-3
CDR3 length: 16
clone size: NA
D gene: NA
CDR3 protein: CASSQTRDSSYNEQFF
CDR3 DNA: TGCGCCAGCAGTCAAACCCGGGACTCCTCCTACAATGAGCAGTTCTTC

J gene: TRBJ2-3
V gene: TRBV19
CDR3 length: 16
clone size: NA
D gene: TRBD2
CDR3 protein: CASSIGTSVGGDTQYF
CDR3 DNA: TGTGCCAGTAGTATCGGGACTAGCGTCGGGGGAGATACGCAGTATTTT

J gene: TRBJ1-2
V gene: TRBV4-1
CDR3 length: 13
clone size: NA
D gene: NA
CDR3 protein: CASSQDEVGGYTF
CDR3 DNA: TGCGCCAGCAGCCAAGATGAGGTTGGAGGCTACACCTTC

J gene: TRBJ1-4
V gene: TRBV4-1
CDR3 length: 15
clone size: NA
D gene: TRBD1
CDR3 protein: CASSQGDRFNEKLFF
CDR3 DNA: TGCGCCAGCAGCCAAGGGGACAGATTTAATGAAAAACTGTTTTTT

J gene: TRBJ2-1
V gene: TRBV27
CDR3 length: 16
clone size: NA
D gene: TRBD2
CDR3 protein: CASSLFLAGGPYEQFF
CDR3 DNA: TGTGCCAGCAGTTTATTTCTAGCGGGAGGGCCTTATGAGCAGTTCTTC

J gene: TRBJ2-1
V gene: TRBV5-5
CDR3 length: 12
clone size: NA
D gene: NA
CDR3 protein: CASSLIAGGEFF
CDR3 DNA: TGTGCCAGCAGCTTGATTGCAGGTGGGGAGTTCTTC

J gene: TRBJ2-1
V gene: TRBV11-2
CDR3 length: 15
clone size: NA
D gene: NA
CDR3 protein: CASSLPGLVGNEQFF
CDR3 DNA: TGTGCCAGCAGCCTACCGGGCTTAGTCGGCAATGAGCAGTTCTTC

J gene: TRBJ2-3
V gene: TRBV19
CDR3 length: 14
clone size: NA
D gene: NA
CDR3 protein: CASSIRGSTDTQYF
CDR3 DNA: TGTGCCAGTAGTATACGTGGGAGCACAGATACGCAGTATTTT

J gene: TRBJ1-2
V gene: TRBV7-6
CDR3 length: 13
clone size: NA
D gene: TRBD1
CDR3 protein: CASSLDRDYGYTF
CDR3 DNA: TGTGCCAGCAGCTTGGACAGGGACTATGGCTACACCTTC

J gene: TRBJ2-1
V gene: TRBV10-3
CDR3 length: 16
clone size: NA
D gene: NA
CDR3 protein: CAIGGSRGSSYNEQFF
CDR3 DNA: TGTGCCATCGGGGGTTCGAGGGGCTCCTCCTACAATGAGCAGTTCTTC

J gene: TRBJ1-1
V gene: TRBV25-1
CDR3 length: 14
clone size: NA
D gene: NA
CDR3 protein: CASSSGFDGTEAFF
CDR3 DNA: TGTGCCAGCAGCTCAGGGTTTGATGGCACTGAAGCTTTCTTT

J gene: TRBJ1-1
V gene: TRBV7-9
CDR3 length: 14
clone size: few
D gene: TRBD1
CDR3 protein: CASSSRGLNTEAFF
CDR3 DNA: TGTGCCAGCAGCTCCAGGGGGTTGAACACTGAAGCTTTCTTT

J gene: TRBJ1-4
V gene: TRBV14
CDR3 length: 14
clone size: NA
D gene: NA
CDR3 protein: CASSQAANEEKLFF
CDR3 DNA: TGTGCCAGCAGCCAAGCCGCGAATGAGGAAAAACTGTTTTTT

J gene: TRBJ1-3
V gene: TRBV28
CDR3 length: 17
clone size: NA
D gene: NA
CDR3 protein: CASSLPTSGFSGNTIYF
CDR3 DNA: TGTGCCAGCAGTCTTCCGACCTCAGGGTTCTCTGGAAACACCATATATTTT

J gene: TRBJ1-1
V gene: TRBV15
CDR3 length: 14
clone size: NA
D gene: TRBD1
CDR3 protein: CATSFAQGATEAFF
CDR3 DNA: TGTGCCACCAGCTTCGCCCAGGGGGCGACTGAAGCTTTCTTT

J gene: TRBJ2-7
V gene: TRBV19
CDR3 length: 11
clone size: NA
D gene: TRBD2
CDR3 protein: CASSGYYEQYF
CDR3 DNA: TGTGCGAGTAGCGGGTACTACGAGCAGTACTTC

J gene: TRBJ2-7
V gene: TRBV6-5
CDR3 length: 14
clone size: NA
D gene: TRBD1
CDR3 protein: CASSPGQGVYEQYF
CDR3 DNA: TGTGCCAGCAGCCCGGGACAGGGTGTGTACGAGCAGTACTTC

J gene: TRBJ2-7
V gene: TRBV28
CDR3 length: 15
clone size: once
D gene: NA
CDR3 protein: CASSFEGGGFYEQYF
CDR3 DNA: TGTGCCAGCAGTTTTGAAGGGGGGGGATTTTACGAGCAGTACTTC

J gene: TRBJ2-2
V gene: TRBV6-1
CDR3 length: 14
clone size: NA
D gene: NA
CDR3 protein: CASANRVKTGELFF
CDR3 DNA: TGTGCCAGCGCTAACAGGGTAAAAACCGGGGAGCTGTTTTTT

J gene: TRBJ1-1
V gene: TRBV5-1
CDR3 length: 15
clone size: NA
D gene: TRBD1
CDR3 protein: CASSSQGQGPTEAFF
CDR3 DNA: TGCGCCAGCAGCTCGCAGGGACAGGGGCCCACTGAAGCTTTCTTT

J gene: TRBJ2-2
V gene: TRBV6-5
CDR3 length: 16
clone size: NA
D gene: TRBD2
CDR3 protein: CASSYSGTTNTGELFF
CDR3 DNA: TGTGCCAGCAGTTACTCCGGGACTACGAACACCGGGGAGCTGTTTTTT

J gene: TRBJ1-3
V gene: TRBV10-2
CDR3 length: 15
clone size: NA
D gene: TRBD1
CDR3 protein: CASSGTGGGRNTIYF
CDR3 DNA: TGCGCCAGCAGTGGGACAGGGGGAGGGAGAAACACCATATATTTT

J gene: TRBJ1-2
V gene: TRBV27
CDR3 length: 14
clone size: few
D gene: NA
CDR3 protein: CASSPGGGRYGYTF
CDR3 DNA: TGTGCCAGCAGCCCTGGTGGGGGTCGGTATGGCTACACCTTC

J gene: TRBJ2-3
V gene: TRBV29-1
CDR3 length: 16
clone size: NA
D gene: TRBD2
CDR3 protein: CSVNVLAGGTTDTQYF
CDR3 DNA: TGCAGCGTTAACGTCCTAGCGGGAGGAACGACAGATACGCAGTATTTT

J gene: TRBJ2-7
V gene: TRBV29-1
CDR3 length: 12
clone size: NA
D gene: NA
CDR3 protein: CSVGSSGYEQYF
CDR3 DNA: TGCAGCGTCGGCTCGAGTGGCTACGAGCAGTACTTC

J gene: TRBJ2-5
V gene: TRBV7-2
CDR3 length: 16
clone size: once
D gene: NA
CDR3 protein: CASSLGGPASGGTQYF
CDR3 DNA: TGTGCCAGCAGCTTAGGGGGACCGGCATCGGGCGGGACCCAGTACTTC

J gene: TRBJ2-3
V gene: TRBV7-9
CDR3 length: 15
clone size: NA
D gene: NA
CDR3 protein: CASSLLAMGTDTQYF
CDR3 DNA: TGTGCCAGCAGCTTGTTGGCTATGGGCACAGATACGCAGTATTTT

J gene: TRBJ2-5
V gene: TRBV7-9
CDR3 length: 14
clone size: NA
D gene: NA
CDR3 protein: CASSLDYTQETQYF
CDR3 DNA: TGTGCCAGCAGCTTAGATTACACCCAAGAGACCCAGTACTTC

J gene: TRBJ2-3
V gene: TRBV6-5
CDR3 length: 15
clone size: NA
D gene: NA
CDR3 protein: CASSLGRTSTDTQYF
CDR3 DNA: TGTGCCAGCAGTTTGGGGCGAACTAGCACAGATACGCAGTATTTT

J gene: TRBJ2-2
V gene: TRBV7-9
CDR3 length: 14
clone size: NA
D gene: NA
CDR3 protein: CASSFSGGTGELFF
CDR3 DNA: TGTGCCAGCAGCTTCAGTGGGGGCACCGGGGAGCTGTTTTTT